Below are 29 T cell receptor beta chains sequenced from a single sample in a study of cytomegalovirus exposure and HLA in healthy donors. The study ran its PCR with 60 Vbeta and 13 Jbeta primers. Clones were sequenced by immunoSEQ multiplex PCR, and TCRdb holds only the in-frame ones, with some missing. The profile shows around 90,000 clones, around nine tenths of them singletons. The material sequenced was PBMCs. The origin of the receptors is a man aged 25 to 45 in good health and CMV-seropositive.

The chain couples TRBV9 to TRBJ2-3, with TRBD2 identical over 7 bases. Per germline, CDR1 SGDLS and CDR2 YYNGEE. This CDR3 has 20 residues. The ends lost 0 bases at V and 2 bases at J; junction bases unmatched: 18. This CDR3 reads CASSVEGFLGARGSTDTQYF. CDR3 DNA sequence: TGTGCCAGCAGCGTAGAGGGTTTTCTGGGTGCGCGGGGGTCCACAGATACGCAGTATTTT. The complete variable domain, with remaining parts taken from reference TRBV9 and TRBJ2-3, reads DSGVTQTPKHLITATGQRVTLRCSPRSGDLSVYWYQQSLDQGLQFLIQYYNGEERAKGNILERFSAQQFPDLHSELNLSSLELGDSALYFCASSVEGFLGARGSTDTQYFGPGTRLTVL.

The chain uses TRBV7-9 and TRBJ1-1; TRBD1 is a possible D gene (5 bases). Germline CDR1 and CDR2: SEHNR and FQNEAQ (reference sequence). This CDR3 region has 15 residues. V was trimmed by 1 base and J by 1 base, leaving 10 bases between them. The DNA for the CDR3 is TGTGCCAGCAGCTTAGAGGTGACAGCGAACACTGAAGCTTTCTTT. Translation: CASSLEVTANTEAFF.

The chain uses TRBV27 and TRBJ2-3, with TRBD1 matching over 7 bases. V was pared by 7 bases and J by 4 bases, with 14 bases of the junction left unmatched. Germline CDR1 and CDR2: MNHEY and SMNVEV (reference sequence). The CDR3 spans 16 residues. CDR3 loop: CASTSRTGGRPDTQYF. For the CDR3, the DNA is TGTGCCAGCACTTCCAGGACAGGCGGCCGGCCAGATACGCAGTATTTT.

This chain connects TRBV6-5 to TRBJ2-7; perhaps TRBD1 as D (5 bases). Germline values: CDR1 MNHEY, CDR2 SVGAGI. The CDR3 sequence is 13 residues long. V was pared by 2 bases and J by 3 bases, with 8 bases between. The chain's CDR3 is CASSYQQDYEQYF. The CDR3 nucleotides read TGTGCCAGCAGTTACCAACAGGACTACGAGCAGTACTTC.

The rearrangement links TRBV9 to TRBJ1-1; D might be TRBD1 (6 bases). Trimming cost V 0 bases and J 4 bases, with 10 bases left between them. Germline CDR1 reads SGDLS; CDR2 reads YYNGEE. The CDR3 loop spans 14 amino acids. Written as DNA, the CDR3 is TGTGCCAGCAGCGTAGCTCAAGGGGGCACTGAAGCTTTCTTT. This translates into CASSVAQGGTEAFF.

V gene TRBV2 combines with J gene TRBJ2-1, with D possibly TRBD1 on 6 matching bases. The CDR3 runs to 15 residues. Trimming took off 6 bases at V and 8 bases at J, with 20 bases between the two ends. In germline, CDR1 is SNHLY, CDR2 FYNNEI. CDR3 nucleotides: TGTGCCAGCAGGGCCCTCGACAGGTATGGAGATGAGCAGTTCTTC. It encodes CASRALDRYGDEQFF.

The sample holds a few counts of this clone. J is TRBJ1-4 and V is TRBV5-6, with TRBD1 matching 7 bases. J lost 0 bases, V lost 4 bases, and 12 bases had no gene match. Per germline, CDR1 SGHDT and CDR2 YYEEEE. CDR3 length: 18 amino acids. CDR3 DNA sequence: TGTGCCAGCAGCCTCCGGACAGGAAGCCTTGCAACTAATGAAAAACTGTTTTTT. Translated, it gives CASSLRTGSLATNEKLFF.

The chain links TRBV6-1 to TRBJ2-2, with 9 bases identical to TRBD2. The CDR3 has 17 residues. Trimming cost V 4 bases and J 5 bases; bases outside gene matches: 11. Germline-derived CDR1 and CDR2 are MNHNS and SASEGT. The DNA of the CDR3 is TGTGCCAGCAGTGGAGGTAGCGGGAGAGGGAAAACCGGGGAGCTGTTTTTT. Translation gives CASSGGSGRGKTGELFF.

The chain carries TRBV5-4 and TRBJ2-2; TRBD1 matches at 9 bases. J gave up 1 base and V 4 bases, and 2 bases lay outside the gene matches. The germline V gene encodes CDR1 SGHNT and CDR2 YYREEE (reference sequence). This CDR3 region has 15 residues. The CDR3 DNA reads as TGTGCCAGCAGCCAGACAGGGGGGAACACCGGGGAGCTGTTTTTT. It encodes CASSQTGGNTGELFF.

CDR3 in amino acids: CAWSVQDNQPQHF. The DNA of the CDR3 is TGTGCCTGGAGTGTACAGGACAATCAGCCCCAGCATTTT. The V and J genes are TRBV30 and TRBJ1-5, with a possible D match to TRBD1 (5 bases). The CDR3 covers 13 residues. Germline V lookup: CDR1 GTSNPN, CDR2 SVGIG (reference sequence). With 0 bases removed from V and 3 bases from J, the gap between germline ends came to 6 bases.

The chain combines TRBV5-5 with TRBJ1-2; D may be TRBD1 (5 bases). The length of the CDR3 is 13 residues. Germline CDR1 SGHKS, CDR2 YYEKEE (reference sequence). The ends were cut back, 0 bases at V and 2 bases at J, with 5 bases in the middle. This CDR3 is CASSLGTNYGYTF. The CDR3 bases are TGTGCCAGCAGCTTGGGGACAAACTATGGCTACACCTTC.

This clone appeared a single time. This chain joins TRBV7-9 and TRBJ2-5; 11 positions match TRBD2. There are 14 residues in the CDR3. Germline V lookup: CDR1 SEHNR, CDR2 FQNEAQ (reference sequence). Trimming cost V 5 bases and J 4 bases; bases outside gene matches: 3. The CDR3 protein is CASSATSGTETQYF. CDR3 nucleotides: TGTGCCAGCAGCGCGACTAGCGGGACAGAGACCCAGTACTTC.

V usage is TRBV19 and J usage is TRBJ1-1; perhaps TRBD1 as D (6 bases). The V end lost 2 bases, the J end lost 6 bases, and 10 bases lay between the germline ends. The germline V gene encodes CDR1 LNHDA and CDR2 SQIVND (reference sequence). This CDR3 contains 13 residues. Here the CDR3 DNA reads TGTGCCAGTAGTATAACAGGGCGGTCTGAAGCTTTCTTT. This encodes CASSITGRSEAFF.

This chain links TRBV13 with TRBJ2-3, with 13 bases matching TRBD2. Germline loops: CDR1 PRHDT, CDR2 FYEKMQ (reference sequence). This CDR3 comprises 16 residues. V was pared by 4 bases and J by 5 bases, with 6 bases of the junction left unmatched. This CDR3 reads CASSSPGLAGVDTQYF. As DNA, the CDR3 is TGTGCCAGCAGCTCGCCAGGACTAGCGGGAGTAGATACGCAGTATTTT.

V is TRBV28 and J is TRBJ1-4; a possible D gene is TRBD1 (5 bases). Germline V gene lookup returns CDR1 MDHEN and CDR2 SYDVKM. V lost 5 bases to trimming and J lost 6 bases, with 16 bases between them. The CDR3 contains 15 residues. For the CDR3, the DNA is TGTGCCAGCAGTCTCGGAGGGACGGGGGATGAAAAACTGTTTTTT. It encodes CASSLGGTGDEKLFF.

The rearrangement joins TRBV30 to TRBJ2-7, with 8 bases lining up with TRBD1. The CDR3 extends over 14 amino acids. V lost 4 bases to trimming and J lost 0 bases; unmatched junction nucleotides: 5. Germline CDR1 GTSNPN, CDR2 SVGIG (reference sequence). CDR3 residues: CAWIRTGSSYEQYF. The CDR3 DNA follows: TGTGCCTGGATCCGGACAGGGAGCTCCTACGAGCAGTACTTC.

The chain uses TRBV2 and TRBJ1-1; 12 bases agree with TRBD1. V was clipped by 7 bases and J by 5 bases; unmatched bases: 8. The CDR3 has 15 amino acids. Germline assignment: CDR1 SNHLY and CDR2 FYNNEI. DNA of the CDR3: TGTGCCAGCACCGGGACAGGGGGCGAGGAAACTGAAGCTTTCTTT. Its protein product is CASTGTGGEETEAFF.

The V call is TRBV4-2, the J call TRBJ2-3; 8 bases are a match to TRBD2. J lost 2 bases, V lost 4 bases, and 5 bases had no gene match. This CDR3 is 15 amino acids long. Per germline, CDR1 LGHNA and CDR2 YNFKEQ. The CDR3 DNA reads TGTGCCAGCAGCCGCACTAGCGGCCTCACAGATACGCAGTATTTT. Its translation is CASSRTSGLTDTQYF.

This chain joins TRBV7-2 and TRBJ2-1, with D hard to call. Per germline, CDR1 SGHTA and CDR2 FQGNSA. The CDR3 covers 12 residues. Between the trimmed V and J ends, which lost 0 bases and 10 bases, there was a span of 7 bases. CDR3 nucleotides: TGTGCCAGCAGCTTAGCTTCCCAGGAGCAGTTCTTC. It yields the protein CASSLASQEQFF.

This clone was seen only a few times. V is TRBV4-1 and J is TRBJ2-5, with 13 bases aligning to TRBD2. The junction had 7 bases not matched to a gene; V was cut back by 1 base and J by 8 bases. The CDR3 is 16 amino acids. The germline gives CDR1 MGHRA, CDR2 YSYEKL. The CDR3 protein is CASSQGPGLAGQTQYF. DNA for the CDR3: TGCGCCAGCAGCCAAGGTCCGGGACTAGCGGGACAAACCCAGTACTTC.

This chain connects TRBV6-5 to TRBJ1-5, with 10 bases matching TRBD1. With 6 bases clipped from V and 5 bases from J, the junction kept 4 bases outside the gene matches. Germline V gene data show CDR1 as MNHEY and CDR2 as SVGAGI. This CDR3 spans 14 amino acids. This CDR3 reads CASSGTGAYQPQHF. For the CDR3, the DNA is TGTGCCAGCAGCGGGACAGGGGCCTATCAGCCCCAGCATTTT.

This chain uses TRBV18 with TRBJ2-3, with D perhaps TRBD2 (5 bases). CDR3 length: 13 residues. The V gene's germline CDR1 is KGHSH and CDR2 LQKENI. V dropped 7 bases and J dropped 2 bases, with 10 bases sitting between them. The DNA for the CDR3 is TGTGCCAGCTGTTACGGGGTCACAGATACGCAGTATTTT. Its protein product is CASCYGVTDTQYF.

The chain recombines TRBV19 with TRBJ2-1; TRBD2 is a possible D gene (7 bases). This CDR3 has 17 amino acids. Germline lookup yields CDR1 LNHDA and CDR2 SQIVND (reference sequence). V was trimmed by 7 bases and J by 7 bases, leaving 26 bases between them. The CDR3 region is CASKVSHLGGPGNEQFF. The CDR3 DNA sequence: TGTGCCAGTAAAGTATCCCATTTGGGGGGGCCAGGGAATGAGCAGTTCTTC.

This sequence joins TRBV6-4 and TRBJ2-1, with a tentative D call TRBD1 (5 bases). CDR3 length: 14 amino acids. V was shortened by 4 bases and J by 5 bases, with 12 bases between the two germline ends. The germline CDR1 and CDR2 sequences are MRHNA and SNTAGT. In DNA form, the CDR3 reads TGTGCCAGCAGTGCTGCAGGGTGGGACAATGAGCAGTTCTTC. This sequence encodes CASSAAGWDNEQFF.

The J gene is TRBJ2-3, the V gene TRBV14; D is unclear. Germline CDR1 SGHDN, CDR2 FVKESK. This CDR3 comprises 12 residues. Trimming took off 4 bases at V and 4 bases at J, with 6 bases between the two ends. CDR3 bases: TGTGCCAGCAGCCGGCTTTCAGATACGCAGTATTTT. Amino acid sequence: CASSRLSDTQYF.

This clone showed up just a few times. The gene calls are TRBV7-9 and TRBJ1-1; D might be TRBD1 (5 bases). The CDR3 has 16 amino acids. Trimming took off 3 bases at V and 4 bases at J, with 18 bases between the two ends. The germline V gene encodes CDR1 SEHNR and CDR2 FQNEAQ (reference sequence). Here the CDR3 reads CASSFVRRAGATEAFF. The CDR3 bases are TGTGCCAGCAGCTTCGTTCGCAGGGCTGGTGCCACTGAAGCTTTCTTT.

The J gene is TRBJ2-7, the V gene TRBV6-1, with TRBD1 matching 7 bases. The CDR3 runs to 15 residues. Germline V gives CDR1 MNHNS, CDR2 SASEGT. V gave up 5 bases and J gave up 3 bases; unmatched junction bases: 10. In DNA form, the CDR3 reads TGTGCCAGCAGTAAGGGGACAGTGGGAGACTACGAGCAGTACTTC. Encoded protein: CASSKGTVGDYEQYF.

CDR3 in DNA: TGCGCCAGCAGCCAAGCGAGCTTGGAGACCCAGTACTTC. It specifies CASSQASLETQYF. The rearrangement joins TRBV4-1 to TRBJ2-5; D gene uncertain. Germline V gene data show CDR1 as MGHRA and CDR2 as YSYEKL. Trimming shortened V by 1 base and J by 5 bases, and 8 bases separated the two germline ends. The CDR3 spans 13 residues.

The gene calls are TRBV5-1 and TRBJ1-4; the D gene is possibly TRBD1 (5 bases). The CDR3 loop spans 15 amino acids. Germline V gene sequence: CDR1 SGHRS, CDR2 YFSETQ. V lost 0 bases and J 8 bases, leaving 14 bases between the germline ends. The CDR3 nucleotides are TGCGCCAGCAGCTTGGCCGGTCAGGGTAGAGAAAAACTGTTTTTT. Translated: CASSLAGQGREKLFF.